This TCR beta chain was obtained from a study of OX40 agonist ivuxolimab in advanced cancers. A note on the overall study: Ivuxolimab was a fully human IgG2 agonistic monoclonal antibody targeting the costimulatory receptor OX40 (CD134). Peripheral TCRbeta sequencing was intended to test whether TCR sequence diversity was altered and clonal T-cell expansion was caused by ivuxolimab. The paper describes the monotherapy dose-escalation part (N of about 55 patients) of the phase I trial of ivuxolimab. Prior anti-PD-1, anti-PD-L1 or anti-CTLA-4 therapy was permitted, and checkpoint inhibitors had been received by roughly two fifths of dose-escalation patients. Intravenous ivuxolimab was administered to patients every 2 weeks at six dose levels: 0.01, 0.1, 0.3, 1.5, 3 and 10 mg/kg. Partial responses occurred in three dose-escalation patients: two with cutaneous melanoma and one with hepatocellular carcinoma. The dose-escalation cohort was almost 85% male with a mean age of approximately 60 years, ranging from roughly 23 to 85. Of the roughly 51 patients in dose escalation, some 20 had hepatocellular carcinoma, some 15 had melanoma, 9 had renal cell carcinoma and 9 had head and neck cancer.

This clone was counted a few times. What antigen it recognizes has not been identified. Base qualities are missing; no much larger clone stands one base away. Other DNA sequences from this sample encode an identical CDR3 as well. The trial excluded patients who had a history of autoimmune disease or who were on systemic immunosuppression. Peripheral blood for TCR sequencing was drawn from every dose cohort at baseline, at cycle 4 day 1 and at cycle 7 day 1. The samples were drawn from a first-in-human, open-label, multicenter phase I dose-escalation trial of ivuxolimab. Adults with locally advanced or metastatic melanoma, renal cell, hepatocellular, or head and neck squamous cell carcinoma were enrolled in the trial. Before TCR sequencing, CD4+ and CD8+ T cells were separately sorted from peripheral blood. To sequence the TCRbeta CDR3 region, genomic DNA was isolated from the sorted cells. The immunoSEQ Assay was used to sequence the TCRbeta CDR3 regions. Held by TCRdb, this immuneACCESS table contains in-frame sequences only and omits some clones. Under half of the omission traces to an unresolved V gene where checked; the cause of the rest is unknown. The sample table contains some 19,000 clones; only one count was recorded for 79% of them. Roughly 34% of the sample comes from the top ten.

Per the germline V gene, SQVTM is the CDR1 and ANQGSEA is the CDR2. There are 10 amino acids in the CDR3, from cysteine to phenylalanine inclusive. Only CDR3 DNA is held: 30 bases, read in frame from base 1. V sheds 4 bases and J sheds 2 bases, leaving 2 bases between their ends. Here is what the overall study found, with its caveats: In the 0.1-3.0 mg/kg groups, partial responders were among the patients with the lowest normalized peripheral clonal expansion, particularly in CD8+ T cells. At doses of 0.1 to 3.0 mg/kg, clonal expansion of both CD4+ and CD8+ blood T cells was observed from baseline to week 6. After ivuxolimab, expanded clones were on average more numerous among CD8+ T cells than among CD4+ T cells. Antigen specificity was not determined for the clonally expanded peripheral T cells. Low levels of normalized T-cell clonal expansion were also seen in some patients who did not respond.

Rearrangement joined TRBV29-1 to TRBJ1-1, with no D gene named confidently. Sequencing used CD4+ or CD8+ T cells sorted from blood, obtained in a trial of the OX40 agonist ivuxolimab. The TCR was taken from an adult with an advanced solid tumor such as melanoma, head and neck, liver or kidney cancer. The bases are TGCAGCGTTGTAAACACTGAAGCTTTCTTT. Its protein reads: CSVVNTEAFF.